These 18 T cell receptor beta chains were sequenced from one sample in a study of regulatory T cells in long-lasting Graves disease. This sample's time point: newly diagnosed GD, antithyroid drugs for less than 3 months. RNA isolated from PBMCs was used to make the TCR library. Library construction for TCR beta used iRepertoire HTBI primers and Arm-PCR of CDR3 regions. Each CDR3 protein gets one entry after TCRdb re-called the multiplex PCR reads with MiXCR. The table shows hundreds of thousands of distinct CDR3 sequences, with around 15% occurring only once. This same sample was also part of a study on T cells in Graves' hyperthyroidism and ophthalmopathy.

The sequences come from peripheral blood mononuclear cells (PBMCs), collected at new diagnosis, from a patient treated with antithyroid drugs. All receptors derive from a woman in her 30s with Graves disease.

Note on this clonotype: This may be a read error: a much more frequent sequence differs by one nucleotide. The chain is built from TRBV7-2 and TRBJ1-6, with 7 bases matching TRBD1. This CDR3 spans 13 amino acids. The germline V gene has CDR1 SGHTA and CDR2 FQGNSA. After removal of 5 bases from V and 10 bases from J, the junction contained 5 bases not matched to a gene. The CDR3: CASSIGGWSPLHF. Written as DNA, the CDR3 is TGTGCCAGCAGCATAGGGGGCTGGTCACCCCTCCACTTT.

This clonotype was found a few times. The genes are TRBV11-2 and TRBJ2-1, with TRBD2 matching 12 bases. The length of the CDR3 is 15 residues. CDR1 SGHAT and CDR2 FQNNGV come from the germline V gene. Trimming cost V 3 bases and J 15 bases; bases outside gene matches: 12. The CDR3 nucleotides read TGTGCCAGCAGCTTTTTTCTAGCGGGAGGGCCCAGGGCGTTCTTC. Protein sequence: CASSFFLAGGPRAFF.

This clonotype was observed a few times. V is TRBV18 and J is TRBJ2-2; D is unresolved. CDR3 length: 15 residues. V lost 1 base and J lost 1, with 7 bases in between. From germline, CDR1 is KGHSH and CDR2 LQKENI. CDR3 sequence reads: CASSPQAVNTGELFF. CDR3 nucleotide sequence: TGTGCCAGCTCACCACAGGCGGTGAACACCGGGGAGCTGTTTTTT.

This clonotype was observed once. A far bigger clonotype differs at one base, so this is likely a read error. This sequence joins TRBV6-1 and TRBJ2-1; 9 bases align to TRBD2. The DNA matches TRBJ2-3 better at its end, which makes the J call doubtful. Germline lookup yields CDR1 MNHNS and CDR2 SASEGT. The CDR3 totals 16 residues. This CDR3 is CASSPGTSFSTDMQYF. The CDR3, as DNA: TGTGCCAGCAGTCCCGGGACTAGCTTTAGCACAGATATGCAGTATTTT.

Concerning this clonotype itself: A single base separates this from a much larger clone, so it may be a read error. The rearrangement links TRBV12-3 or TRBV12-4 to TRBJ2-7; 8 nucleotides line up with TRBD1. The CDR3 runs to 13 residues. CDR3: CASRQTGADEQCF. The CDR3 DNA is TGTGCCAGCAGACAGACAGGGGCCGACGAGCAGTGCTTC.

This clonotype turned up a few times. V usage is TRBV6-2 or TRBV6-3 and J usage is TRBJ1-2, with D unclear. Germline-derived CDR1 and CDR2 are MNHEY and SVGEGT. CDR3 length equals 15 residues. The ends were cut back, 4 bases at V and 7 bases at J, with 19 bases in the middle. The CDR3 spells CASSFTPGPAAGYTF. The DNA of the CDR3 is TGTGCCAGCAGTTTTACCCCAGGCCCGGCCGCTGGCTACACCTTC.

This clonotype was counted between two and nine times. The CDR3: CASSDSTADSNQPQHF. The CDR3 DNA reads as TGTGCCAGCAGTGACTCAACAGCAGATAGCAATCAGCCCCAGCATTTT. This chain uses TRBV6-1 with TRBJ1-5; unclear D gene. The CDR3 runs to 16 residues. Looked up from germline, CDR1 is MNHNS and CDR2 is SASEGT. V gave up 3 bases and J gave up 0 bases, with 12 bases separating them.

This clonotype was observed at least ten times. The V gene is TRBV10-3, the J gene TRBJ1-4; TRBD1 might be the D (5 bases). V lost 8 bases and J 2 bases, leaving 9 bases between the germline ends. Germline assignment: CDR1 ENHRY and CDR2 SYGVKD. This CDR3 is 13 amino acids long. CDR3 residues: CAIREGTNEKLFF. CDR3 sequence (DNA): TGTGCCATCCGGGAGGGGACTAATGAAAAACTGTTTTTT.

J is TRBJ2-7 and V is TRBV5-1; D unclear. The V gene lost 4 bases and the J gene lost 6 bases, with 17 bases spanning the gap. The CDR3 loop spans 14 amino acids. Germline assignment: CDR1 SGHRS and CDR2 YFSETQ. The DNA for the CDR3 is TGCGCCAGCAGCCTCGGATCAGCCTCATCCGAGCAGTACTTC. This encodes CASSLGSASSEQYF. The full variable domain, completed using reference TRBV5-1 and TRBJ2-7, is KAGVTQTPRYLIKTRGQQVTLSCSPISGHRSVSWYQQTPGQGLQFLFEYFSETQRNKGNFPGRFSGRQFSNSRSEMNVSTLELGDSALYLCASSLGSASSEQYFGPGTRLTVT.

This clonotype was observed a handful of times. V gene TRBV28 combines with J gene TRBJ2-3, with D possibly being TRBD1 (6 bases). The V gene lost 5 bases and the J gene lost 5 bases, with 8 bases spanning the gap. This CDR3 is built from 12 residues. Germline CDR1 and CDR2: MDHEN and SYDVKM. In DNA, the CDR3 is TGTGCCAGCAGTCAACAGGGAGATACGCAGTATTTT. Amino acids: CASSQQGDTQYF. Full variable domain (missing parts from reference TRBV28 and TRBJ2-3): DVKVTQSSRYLVKRTGEKVFLECVQDMDHENMFWYRQDPGLGLRLIYFSYDVKMKEKGDIPEGYSVSREKKERFSLILESASTNQTSMYLCASSQQGDTQYFGPGTRLTVL.

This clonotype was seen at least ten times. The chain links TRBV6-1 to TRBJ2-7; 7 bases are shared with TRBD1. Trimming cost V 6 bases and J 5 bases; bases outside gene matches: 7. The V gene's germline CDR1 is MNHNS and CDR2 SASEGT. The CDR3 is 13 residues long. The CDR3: CASSRDRVDEQYF. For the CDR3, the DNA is TGTGCCAGCAGCCGAGACAGGGTGGACGAGCAGTACTTC.

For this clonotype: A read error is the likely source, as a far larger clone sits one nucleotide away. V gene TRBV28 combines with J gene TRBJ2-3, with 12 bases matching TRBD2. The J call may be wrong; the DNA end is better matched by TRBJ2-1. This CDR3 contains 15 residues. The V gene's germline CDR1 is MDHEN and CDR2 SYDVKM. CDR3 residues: CASTPRTSGKNKQFF. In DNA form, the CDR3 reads TGTGCCAGCACCCCCCGGACTAGCGGGAAGAATAAGCAGTTCTTC.

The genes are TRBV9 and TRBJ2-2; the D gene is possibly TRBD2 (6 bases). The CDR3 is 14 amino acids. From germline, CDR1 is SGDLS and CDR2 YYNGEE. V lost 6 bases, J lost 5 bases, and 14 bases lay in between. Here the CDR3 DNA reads TGTGCCAGCACGGCGGGATTTGGGACCGGGGAGCTGTTTTTT. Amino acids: CASTAGFGTGELFF.

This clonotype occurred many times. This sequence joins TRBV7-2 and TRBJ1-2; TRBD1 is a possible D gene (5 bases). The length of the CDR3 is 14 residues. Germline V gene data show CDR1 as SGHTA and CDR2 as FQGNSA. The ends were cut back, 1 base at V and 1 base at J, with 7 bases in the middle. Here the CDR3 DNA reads TGTGCCAGCAGCTTAGTGGGGGTTAACTATGGCTACACCTTC. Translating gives CASSLVGVNYGYTF.

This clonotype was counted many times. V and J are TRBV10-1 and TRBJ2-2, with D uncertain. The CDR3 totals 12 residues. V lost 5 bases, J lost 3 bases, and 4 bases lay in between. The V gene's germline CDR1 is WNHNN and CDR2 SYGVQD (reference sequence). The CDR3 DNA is TGCGCCAGCAGTAGGCACACCGGGGAGCTGTTTTTT. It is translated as CASSRHTGELFF.

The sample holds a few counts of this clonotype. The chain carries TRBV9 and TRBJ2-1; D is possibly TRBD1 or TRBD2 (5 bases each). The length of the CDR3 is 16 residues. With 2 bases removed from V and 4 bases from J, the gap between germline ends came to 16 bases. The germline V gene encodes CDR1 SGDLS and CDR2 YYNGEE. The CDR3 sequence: CASSVWQGRGYNEQFF. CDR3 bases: TGTGCCAGCAGCGTCTGGCAGGGTAGAGGGTACAATGAGCAGTTCTTC.

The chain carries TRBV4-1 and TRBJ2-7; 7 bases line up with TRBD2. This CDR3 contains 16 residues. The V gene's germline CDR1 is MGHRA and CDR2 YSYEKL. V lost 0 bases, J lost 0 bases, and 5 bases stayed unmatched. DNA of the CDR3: TGCGCCAGCAGCCAAGATTATGGCGGGAGCTCCTACGAGCAGTACTTC. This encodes CASSQDYGGSSYEQYF.

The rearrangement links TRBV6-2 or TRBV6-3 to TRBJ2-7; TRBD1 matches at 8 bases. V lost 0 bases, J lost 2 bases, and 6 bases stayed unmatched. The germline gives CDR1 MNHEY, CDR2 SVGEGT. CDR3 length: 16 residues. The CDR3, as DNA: TGTGCCAGCAGTTACTCTCGGCAGGGGGCCACCTACGAGCAGTACTTC. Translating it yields CASSYSRQGATYEQYF.